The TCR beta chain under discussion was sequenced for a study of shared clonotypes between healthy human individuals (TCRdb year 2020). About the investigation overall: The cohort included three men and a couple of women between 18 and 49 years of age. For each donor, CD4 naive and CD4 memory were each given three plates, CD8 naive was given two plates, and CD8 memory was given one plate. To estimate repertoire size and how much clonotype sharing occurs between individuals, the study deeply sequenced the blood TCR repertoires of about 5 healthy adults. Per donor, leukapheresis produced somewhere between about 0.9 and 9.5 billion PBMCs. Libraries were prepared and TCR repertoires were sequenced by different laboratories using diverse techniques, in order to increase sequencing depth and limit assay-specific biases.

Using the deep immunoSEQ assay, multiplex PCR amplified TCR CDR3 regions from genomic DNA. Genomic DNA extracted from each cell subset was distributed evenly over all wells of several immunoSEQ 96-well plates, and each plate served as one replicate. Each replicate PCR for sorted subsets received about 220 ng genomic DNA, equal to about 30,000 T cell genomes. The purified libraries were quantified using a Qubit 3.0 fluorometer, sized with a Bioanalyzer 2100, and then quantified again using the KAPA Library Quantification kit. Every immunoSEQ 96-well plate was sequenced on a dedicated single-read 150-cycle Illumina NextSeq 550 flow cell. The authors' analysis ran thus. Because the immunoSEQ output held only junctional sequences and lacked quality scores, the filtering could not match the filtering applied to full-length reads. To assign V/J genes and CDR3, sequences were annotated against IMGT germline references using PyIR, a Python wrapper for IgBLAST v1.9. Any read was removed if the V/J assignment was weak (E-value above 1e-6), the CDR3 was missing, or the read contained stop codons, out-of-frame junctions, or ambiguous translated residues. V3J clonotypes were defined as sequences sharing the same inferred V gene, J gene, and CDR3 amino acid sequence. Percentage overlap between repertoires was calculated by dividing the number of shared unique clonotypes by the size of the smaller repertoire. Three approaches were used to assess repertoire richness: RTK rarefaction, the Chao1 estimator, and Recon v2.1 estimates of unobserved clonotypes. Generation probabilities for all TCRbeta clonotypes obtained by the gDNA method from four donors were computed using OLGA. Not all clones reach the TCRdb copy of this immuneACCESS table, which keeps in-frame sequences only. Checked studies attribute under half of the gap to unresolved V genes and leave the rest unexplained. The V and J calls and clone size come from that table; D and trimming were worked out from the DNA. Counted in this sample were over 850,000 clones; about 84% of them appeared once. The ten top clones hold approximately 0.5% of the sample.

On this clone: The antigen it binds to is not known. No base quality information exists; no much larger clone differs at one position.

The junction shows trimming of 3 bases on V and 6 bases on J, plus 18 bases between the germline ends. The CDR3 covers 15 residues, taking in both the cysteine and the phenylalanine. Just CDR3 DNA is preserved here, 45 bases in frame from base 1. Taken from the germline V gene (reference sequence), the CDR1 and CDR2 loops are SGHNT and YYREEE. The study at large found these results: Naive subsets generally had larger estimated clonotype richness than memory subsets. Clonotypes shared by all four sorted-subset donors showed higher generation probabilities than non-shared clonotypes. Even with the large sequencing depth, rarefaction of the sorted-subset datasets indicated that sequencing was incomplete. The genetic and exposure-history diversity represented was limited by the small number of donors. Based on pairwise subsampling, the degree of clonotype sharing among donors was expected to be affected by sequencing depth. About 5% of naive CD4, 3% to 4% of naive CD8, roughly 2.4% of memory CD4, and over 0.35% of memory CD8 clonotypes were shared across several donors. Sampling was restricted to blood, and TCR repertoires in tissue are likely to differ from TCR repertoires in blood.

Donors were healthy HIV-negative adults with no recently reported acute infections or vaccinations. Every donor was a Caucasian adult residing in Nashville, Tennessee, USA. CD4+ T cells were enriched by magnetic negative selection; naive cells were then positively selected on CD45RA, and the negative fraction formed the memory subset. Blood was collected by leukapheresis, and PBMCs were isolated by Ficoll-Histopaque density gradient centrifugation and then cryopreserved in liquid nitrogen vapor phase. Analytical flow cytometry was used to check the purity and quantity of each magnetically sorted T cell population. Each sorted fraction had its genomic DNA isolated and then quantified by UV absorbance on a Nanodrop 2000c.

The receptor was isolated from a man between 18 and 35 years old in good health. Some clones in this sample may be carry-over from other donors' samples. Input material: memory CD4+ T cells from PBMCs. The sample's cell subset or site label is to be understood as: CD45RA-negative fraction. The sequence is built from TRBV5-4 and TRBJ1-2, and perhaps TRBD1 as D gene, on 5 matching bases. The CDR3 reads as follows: CASSSNGASSDGYTF. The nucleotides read TGTGCCAGCAGCTCCAACGGGGCGTCCTCTGATGGCTACACCTTC.